What follows are 17 T cell receptor beta chains derived from one specimen sequenced in a study of control samples from healthy donors and cancer patients. The method was immunoSEQ multiplex PCR; TCRdb's version includes in-frame clones alone and lacks a portion of them. The sample records 150,000 to 200,000 clones, about 92% being singletons. Source material: blood. The receptors were gathered from a young man in good health.

The chain links TRBV7-6 to TRBJ1-1; maybe TRBD1 (5 bases). There are 17 residues in the CDR3. Trimming removed 4 bases from V and 4 bases from J, with 22 bases in between. CDR1 and CDR2 from the germline V gene are SGHVS and FNYEAQ. CDR3 coding DNA: TGTGCCAGCAGCTCCCGGGGAGAGGGGAGGAGGAGCACTGAAGCTTTCTTT. Encoded protein: CASSSRGEGRRSTEAFF.

The chain combines TRBV14 with TRBJ1-1; D unclear. The V end was cut by 0 bases, the J end by 1 base, with 9 bases between. The CDR3 sequence is 15 residues long. Germline assignment: CDR1 SGHDN and CDR2 FVKESK. CDR3 coding DNA: TGTGCCAGCAGCCAAGATCCGGACTGGAACACTGAAGCTTTCTTT. Its protein is CASSQDPDWNTEAFF. Filled out from reference TRBV14 and TRBJ1-1, the complete variable domain reads EAGVTQFPSHSVIEKGQTVTLRCDPISGHDNLYWYRRVMGKEIKFLLHFVKESKQDESGMPNNRFLAERTGGTYSTLKVQPAELEDSGVYFCASSQDPDWNTEAFFGQGTRLTVV.

This chain connects TRBV27 to TRBJ2-1; 8 positions match TRBD1. Germline values: CDR1 MNHEY, CDR2 SMNVEV (reference sequence). The CDR3 has 15 residues. V trimming: 5 bases; J trimming: 1 base; junction bases outside the gene matches: 4. CDR3 DNA: TGTGCCAGCAGTAAAGACAGGGGATCCTACAATGAGCAGTTCTTC. This gives the protein CASSKDRGSYNEQFF.

The chain couples TRBV4-1 to TRBJ2-5; D possibly matches TRBD1 or TRBD2 (5 bases each). This CDR3 has 15 amino acids. From germline, CDR1 is MGHRA and CDR2 YSYEKL. Trimming shortened V by 0 bases and J by 7 bases, and 15 bases separated the two germline ends. This chain's CDR3 is CASSQDRDGRMTQYF. The CDR3 coding sequence is TGCGCCAGCAGCCAAGATCGGGACGGAAGAATGACCCAGTACTTC.

The rearrangement links TRBV2 to TRBJ2-1; D unresolved. There are 11 residues in the CDR3. Germline V CDR1 and CDR2: SNHLY, FYNNEI. Between the trimmed V and J ends, which lost 6 bases and 7 bases, there was a span of 7 bases. The CDR3 sequence is CASSPENEQFF. As DNA, the CDR3 is TGTGCCAGCAGCCCAGAAAATGAGCAGTTCTTC.

This sequence joins TRBV30 and TRBJ1-6, with D possibly TRBD1 on 5 matching bases. Between the trimmed V and J ends, which lost 4 bases and 10 bases, there was a span of 11 bases. Germline V gene data show CDR1 as GTSNPN and CDR2 as SVGIG (reference sequence). This CDR3 comprises 12 residues. CDR3 DNA: TGTGCCTGGAATCGGGACTCATCACCCCTCCACTTT. This sequence encodes CAWNRDSSPLHF.

Here the CDR3 reads CASSSGKDTYSYNEQFF. In DNA, the CDR3 is TGTGCCAGCAGCTCTGGAAAGGATACTTACTCCTACAATGAGCAGTTCTTC. This rearrangement joins TRBV5-4 to TRBJ2-1, with no clear D. The length of the CDR3 is 17 residues. The germline V gene has CDR1 SGHNT and CDR2 YYREEE (reference sequence). Trimming cost V 3 bases and J 0 bases, with 16 bases left between them.

This clone was counted once. The J gene is TRBJ1-4, the V gene TRBV7-9; D call uncertain. The length of the CDR3 is 14 residues. Germline-derived CDR1 and CDR2 are SEHNR and FQNEAQ (reference sequence). The V gene lost 8 bases and the J gene lost 1 base, with 11 bases spanning the gap. The CDR3 loop is CASPLSETNEKLFF. CDR3 DNA: TGTGCCAGCCCCCTTTCCGAAACTAATGAAAAACTGTTTTTT. The complete variable domain, with remaining parts taken from reference TRBV7-9 and TRBJ1-4, reads DTGVSQNPRHKITKRGQNVTFRCDPISEHNRLYWYRQTLGQGPEFLTYFQNEAQLEKSRLLSDRFSAERPKGSFSTLEIQRTEQGDSAMYLCASPLSETNEKLFFGSGTQLSVL.

The rearrangement joins TRBV18 to TRBJ1-3; the match to TRBD1 covers 8 bases. The CDR3 extends over 16 amino acids. With V trimmed by 2 bases and J by 0 bases, 3 bases remained unmatched. Germline CDR1 and CDR2: KGHSH and LQKENI. The CDR3 sequence is CASSPGQGTSGNTIYF. In DNA form, the CDR3 reads TGTGCCAGCTCACCAGGACAGGGAACCTCTGGAAACACCATATATTTT. The full variable domain, with the rest looked up from reference TRBV18 and TRBJ1-3, is NAGVMQNPRHLVRRRGQEARLRCSPMKGHSHVYWYRQLPEEGLKFMVYLQKENIIDESGMPKERFSAEFPKEGPSILRIQQVVRGDSAAYFCASSPGQGTSGNTIYFGEGSWLTVV.

This rearrangement joins TRBV10-3 to TRBJ1-5, with D maybe TRBD1 (6 bases). This CDR3 spans 16 amino acids. Trimming shortened V by 1 base and J by 0 bases, and 10 bases separated the two germline ends. The V gene's germline CDR1 is ENHRY and CDR2 SYGVKD. CDR3 amino acids: CAISEWGAGSNQPQHF. The CDR3 nucleotides are TGTGCCATCAGTGAGTGGGGGGCAGGTAGCAATCAGCCCCAGCATTTT.

J is TRBJ2-5 and V is TRBV12-3 or TRBV12-4; a possible D gene is TRBD1 (6 bases). Trimming took off 3 bases at V and 5 bases at J, with 10 bases between the two ends. The CDR3 totals 13 residues. The CDR3 DNA reads TGTGCCAGCAGTTTGACAGGTCCGGAGACCCAGTACTTC. Translating it yields CASSLTGPETQYF.

This chain joins TRBV5-1 and TRBJ2-3; 11 bases line up with TRBD2. The J segment lost 3 bases and the V segment lost 0 bases, leaving 3 bases of the junction unmatched. CDR1 and CDR2 from the germline V gene are SGHRS and YFSETQ. This CDR3 has 16 amino acids. CDR3 sequence: CASSLASGRTTDTQYF. The CDR3 bases are TGCGCCAGCAGCTTGGCTAGCGGGAGGACTACAGATACGCAGTATTTT.

The chain recombines TRBV2 with TRBJ1-1; D may be TRBD1 (6 bases). Trimming removed 5 bases at V and 6 bases at J, with 10 bases between. The CDR3 length is 12 residues. Germline V lookup: CDR1 SNHLY, CDR2 FYNNEI. CDR3 in amino acids: CASSSGAPEAFF. CDR3 nucleotides: TGTGCCAGCAGTTCGGGGGCTCCTGAAGCTTTCTTT.

The gene calls are TRBV12-5 and TRBJ1-4; the D gene is possibly TRBD1 (6 bases). This CDR3 has 11 amino acids. The germline gives CDR1 LGHNT, CDR2 FRNRAP. The V end lost 10 bases, the J end lost 8 bases, and 11 bases lay between the germline ends. CDR3 coding DNA: TGTGCTAATGGGGGGCGGGAAAAACTGTTTTTT. Translation gives CANGGREKLFF.

The genes are TRBV2 and TRBJ1-2; the match to TRBD1 covers 9 bases. The CDR3 runs to 12 residues. CDR1 is SNHLY, CDR2 FYNNEI, per germline. The V gene end was trimmed by 6 bases and the J gene end by 8 bases; junction bases not matched to a gene: 4. The CDR3 loop reads CASSGTGKGYTF. In nucleotides, the CDR3 is TGTGCCAGCAGCGGGACAGGGAAGGGCTACACCTTC.

V gene TRBV4-3 combines with J gene TRBJ2-7; either TRBD1 or TRBD2 may supply D (6 bases each). V shed 7 bases and J shed 0 bases, with 16 bases lying between them. Germline lookup yields CDR1 LGHNA and CDR2 YSLEER. The CDR3 consists of 15 residues. In DNA, the CDR3 is TGCGCCAGCAAGAGGGAGGTACAGGGCTCCTACGAGCAGTACTTC. Translating it yields CASKREVQGSYEQYF.

The chain carries TRBV4-3 and TRBJ2-5, with a tentative D call TRBD2 (6 bases). Trimming took 1 base from V and 1 from J, leaving 7 bases between them. The CDR3 consists of 14 residues. CDR1 and CDR2 (germline): LGHNA, YSLEER. The CDR3 DNA reads TGCGCCAGCAGCCAAGTGACTAGCCAAGAGACCCAGTACTTC. Amino acid sequence: CASSQVTSQETQYF.